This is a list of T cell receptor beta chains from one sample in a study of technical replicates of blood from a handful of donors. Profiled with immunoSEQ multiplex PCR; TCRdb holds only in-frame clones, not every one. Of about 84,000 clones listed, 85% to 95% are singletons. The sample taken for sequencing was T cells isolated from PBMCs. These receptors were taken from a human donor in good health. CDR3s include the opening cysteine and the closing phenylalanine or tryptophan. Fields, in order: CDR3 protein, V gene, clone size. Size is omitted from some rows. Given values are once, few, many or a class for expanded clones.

CDR3: CASSQPAGLNRGNTIYF; V: TRBV4-1; size: .
CDR3: CASSPKSLGYEQYF; V: TRBV18; size: .
CDR3: CSAHTGGGSSYEQYF; V: TRBV29-1; size: .
CDR3: CASSLGRADGYTF; V: TRBV19; size: .
CDR3: CASSLNPSSYEQYF; V: TRBV28; size: .
CDR3: CASSQSTDSGNTEAFF; V: TRBV4-1; size: .
CDR3: CAWSYSGFHNQPQHF; V: TRBV30; size: .
CDR3: CASSSSSGPGNEQFF; V: TRBV6-6; size: .
CDR3: CASSSHTLTSGSYEQYF; V: TRBV28; size: once
CDR3: CAYSNETDKETQYF; V: TRBV6-4; size: .
CDR3: CASSPTGGGQETQYF; V: TRBV5-1; size: .